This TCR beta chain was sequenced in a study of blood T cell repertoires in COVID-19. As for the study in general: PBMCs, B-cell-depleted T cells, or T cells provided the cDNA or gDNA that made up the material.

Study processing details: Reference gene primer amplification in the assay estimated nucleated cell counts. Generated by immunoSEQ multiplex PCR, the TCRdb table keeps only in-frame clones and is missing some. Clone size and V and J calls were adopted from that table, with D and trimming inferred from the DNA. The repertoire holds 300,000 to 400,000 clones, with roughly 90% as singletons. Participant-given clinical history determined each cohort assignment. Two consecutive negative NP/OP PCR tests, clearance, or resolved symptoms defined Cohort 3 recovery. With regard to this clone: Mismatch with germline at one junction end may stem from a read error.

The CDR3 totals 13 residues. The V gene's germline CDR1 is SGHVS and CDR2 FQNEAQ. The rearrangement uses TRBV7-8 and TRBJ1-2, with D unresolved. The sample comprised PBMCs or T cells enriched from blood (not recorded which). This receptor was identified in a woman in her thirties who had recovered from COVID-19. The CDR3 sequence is CASSPLLGERTPF. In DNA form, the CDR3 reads TGTGCCAGCAGCCCCTTACTCGGGGAACGGACTCCCTTC.